The clone carrying this T cell receptor (beta chain) was observed a handful of times. What it recognizes is unknown. The data stem from a study of T-cell memory formation after mild COVID-19. Overall study results and limits: The study found contracting CD4+ clones mainly in CM and EM and contracting CD8+ clones in EMRA.

Via MiXCR, TCRdb re-called the 5' RACE reads, giving one row per CDR3 protein. Of hundreds of thousands of distinct CDR3 sequences in the sample, approximately 19% were seen once. V was clipped by 2 bases and J by 2 bases; unmatched bases: 2. The CDR3 is 16 amino acids. The germline gives CDR1 SGDLS, CDR2 YYNGEE. J is TRBJ2-2 and V is TRBV9, with TRBD2 matching over 11 bases. Sequencing used PBMCs or a T cell subset sorted from them (not recorded which). This TCR came from an adult woman who had mild COVID-19 (a few samples of this study predate the infection). Cell type and time point are not known. The CDR3 protein is CASSVSGGANTGELFF. Here the CDR3 DNA reads TGTGCCAGCAGCGTTAGCGGGGGGGCCAACACCGGGGAGCTGTTTTTT. Together with reference TRBV9 and TRBJ2-2, the CDR3 gives the full variable domain: DSGVTQTPKHLITATGQRVTLRCSPRSGDLSVYWYQQSLDQGLQFLIQYYNGEERAKGNILERFSAQQFPDLHSELNLSSLELGDSALYFCASSVSGGANTGELFFGEGSRLTVL.